The clone carrying this TCR beta chain was seen more than once but under ten times. This entry is derived from a study of human T cells and chemical hapten exposure. Study context: Patients, largely female, had alopecia areata, totalis or universalis.

The time point is: patch test 3, about 24 weeks after DPC sensitization. Treatment noted: therapeutic diphenylcyclopropenone sensitization with weekly scalp DPC. Unseparated into fractions, whole blood served as the source from which total RNA was extracted. Separate cDNA molecules received unique molecular identifiers, which the library attached to them. TCRdb recomputed calls from the RACE reads with MiXCR, one row per CDR3 protein. The repertoire holds some 38,000 distinct CDR3 sequences, with over 7.5% as singletons. Germline V lookup: CDR1 PRHDT, CDR2 FYEKMQ (reference sequence). V was cut by 4 bases and J by 4 bases, with 11 bases left in between. The CDR3 spans 13 residues.

The clonotype comes from a man aged 50 to 60 with alopecia areata. Some clones in this sample may be carry-over from other donors' samples. Material: whole blood, obtained in connection with sensitization to the hapten diphenylcyclopropenone (DPC). V usage is TRBV13 and J usage is TRBJ2-7; possible D gene TRBD1, 6 bases. CDR3 bases: TGTGCCAGCAGCTACAACAGGGTTTACGAGCAGTACTTC. It encodes CASSYNRVYEQYF.